This T cell receptor beta chain was sequenced during a study of blood T cell repertoires in COVID-19 (TCRdb year 2020). Broadly, across the study: Collaborator samples came from the United States, Italy and Spain and covered acute and convalescent phases of COVID-19. A de-identified subject ID, COVID-19 status, age in years and sex were almost always included in the sample metadata. The repertoires were made available in a free public database intended to serve as a resource for research on the immune response to SARS-CoV-2. Deeply sampled blood TCRbeta repertoires from subjects exposed to, actively infected with, or recovered from COVID-19 were included in the dataset. The material from the prospective study consisted of cDNA or gDNA derived from T cells, B-cell-depleted T cells, or PBMCs. The samples were drawn from two sources: the first 160 participants of the ongoing ImmuneRACE study, and 1,000 to 1,500 subjects contributed by 6 global collaborators. HLA class I and class II types, where available, came from metadata supplied by the sample provider rather than from assay-based typing. Study-wide conclusions, independent of this receptor: The quantity of clinical and demographic metadata differed by source and by participant and was supplied without curation.

Turning to this clone: Its binding antigen is unknown. Per-nucleotide qualities are absent, and no much larger clonotype sits a single base away.

Whole blood was collected in K2EDTA tubes by collaborating institutions according to the institutions' own protocols. Collaborator samples were shipped for TCRbeta analysis as frozen whole blood, isolated PBMCs, or DNA extracted from either sample type. TCRbeta CDR3 regions were amplified from genomic DNA using the immunoSEQ Assay, a bias-controlled multiplex PCR. The original methods were these. The number of nucleated cells in each sample was estimated by amplification of reference gene primers within the assay. To quantify the absolute abundance of each unique TCRbeta CDR3 rearrangement, sequence reads were collapsed and filtered. For each sample, productive Simpson clonality was calculated by taking the square root of Simpson's diversity index across productive rearrangements. In its TCRdb copy, this immuneACCESS table keeps in-frame sequences only and misses some clones. Where compared with another copy, unresolved V genes explain less than half of these, and the others have no known cause. V and J calls and clone size are as listed in that table; D and trimming were resolved from the DNA. The sample contains 53,000 or so clones, 90% to 95% of them found a single time. The biggest ten clones account for 2.5% to 3.5% of the sample.

The germline V gene (reference sequence) sets CDR1 to LGHDT and CDR2 to YNNKEL. There are 13 amino acids in the CDR3, from cysteine to phenylalanine inclusive. Only CDR3 DNA is held: 39 bases, read in frame from base 1. Trimming removed 4 bases from V and 4 bases from J; the gene matches leave 0 bases unexplained. The chain joins TRBV3-1 (or the pseudogene TRBV3-2) to TRBJ2-5, with 10 junctional bases fitting TRBD1. The receptor's source is a human donor in a cohort sampled during active COVID-19. The specimen was peripheral blood. The CDR3 amino acid sequence is: CASSRDRGETQYF. The DNA sequence is given as TGTGCCAGCAGCCGGGACAGGGGAGAGACCCAGTACTTC.